Sequencing of this T cell receptor (beta chain) was carried out in a study of CD8 T cells in Susac syndrome. CDR3 length equals 13 residues. Trimming pared 4 bases from V and 4 bases from J, leaving 9 bases between. The germline CDR1 and CDR2 sequences are MNHEY and SVGEGT. cDNA came from roughly 0.53 to 1 ug RNA primed by random hexamers. From the immunoSEQ multiplex PCR reads, TCRdb called clonotypes with MiXCR, one entry per CDR3 protein. The sample has 160,000 or so distinct CDR3 sequences, approximately 95% seen once; the top ten hold about 0.1%. The T cells that were sequenced for TCR beta were CD8+ and CD4+ cells from blood. Both CD4+ and CD8+ T cells were negatively isolated, and TEMRA cells underwent FACS enrichment.

Sequenced sample: CD4+ T cells from PBMCs. V gene TRBV6-2 or TRBV6-3 combines with J gene TRBJ2-3; the D gene is possibly TRBD1 (6 bases). This receptor was obtained from a human donor with multiple sclerosis. CDR3 DNA sequence: TGTGCCAGCAGTTTCCAGGGGTCAGATACGCAGTATTTT. It codes for CASSFQGSDTQYF.